The T cell receptor beta chain described here comes from a study of blood T cells in healthy people across ages. Points from the study as a whole: Researchers judged that diversity estimates from one million T cells fell short of true values. Diversity was higher, and naive CD4+ cells more numerous, in long-lived donors than in aged donors.

Combining a sample-barcoded 5' primer with a J-beta primer mix, a second PCR ran for roughly 7 to 11 cycles. Template switching added a 12-random-nucleotide identifier to every cDNA molecule. Each CDR3 protein gets one entry after TCRdb re-called the 5' RACE reads with MiXCR. Of hundreds of thousands of distinct CDR3 sequences in the sample, about 30% are singletons; the top ten hold 15% to 19%. For this clonotype: Antigen: not known. Given a much more abundant clone one base away, this may be a read error.

Germline CDR1 is SGHTS and CDR2 is YDEGEE. The CDR3 is 15 amino acids. The chain combines TRBV5-8 with TRBJ2-1; 7 nucleotides agree with TRBD2. The last part of the DNA fits TRBJ2-7 better; the J call may be wrong. The sample was blood. The origin of this receptor is a woman aged 80 or over in good health. The DNA for the CDR3 is TGTGCCAGCAGCCCGGGACTACTCTCCTACAATGAGCAGTACTTC. This translates into CASSPGLLSYNEQYF.